This TCR beta chain was observed in a study of TIL therapy for anti-PD-1-resistant metastatic lung cancer. Whole-study context: Median tumor PD-L1 proportion score was approximately 5.7%.

CDR3 length: 15 amino acids. The V and J ends lost 4 bases and 5 bases respectively, with 15 bases between them. Germline V gives CDR1 MNHEY, CDR2 SVGAGI. Time point meaning: pre-treatment sample, taken before nivolumab and TIL therapy. Stage 4 NSCLC adults joined between late 2017 and January 2020. Sequencing used immunoSEQ v3. Each library reached about 2 million read pairs, or roughly 5-6 million at deep level. Clones were read by immunoSEQ multiplex PCR, and TCRdb kept only the in-frame ones, dropping some. The profile shows more than 35,000 clones, 73% of them singletons. The chain combines TRBV6-5 with TRBJ2-1; maybe TRBD1 (6 bases). The sample here was blood, taken at baseline. The sequence was collected from a person aged 25-85 years with non-small cell lung cancer. The CDR3 sequence is CASSSGVFLNNEQFF. CDR3 coding DNA: TGTGCCAGCAGTTCAGGGGTATTCCTGAACAATGAGCAGTTCTTC.